Listed below are T cell receptor beta chains from one sample, sequenced in a study of control samples from healthy donors and cancer patients. Only in-frame clones appear in the TCRdb table, and some are missing; sequencing was by immunoSEQ multiplex PCR. This table has roughly 120,000 clones, around 93% appearing once. The material sequenced was PBMCs. The source of these receptors is a man aged 45 to 65 with head and neck cancer. Both conserved end residues are part of each CDR3.

TRBJ1-5 TRBV5-1 CASSPGTGFNQPQHF
TRBJ2-7 TRBV3-1/TRBV3-2 CASSQGEQYF
TRBJ1-2 TRBV19 CASSLTDRAYGYTF
TRBJ1-1 TRBV30 CAWGEGTGVTEAFF
TRBJ2-1 TRBV11-2 CASSTLGGYNEQFF
TRBJ2-5 TRBV27 CASSLRTSGEEYF
TRBJ2-5 TRBV24-1 CATSVGAGGGQETQYF
TRBJ2-3 TRBV5-1 CASRNNRDPTDTQYF
TRBJ1-2 TRBV6-5 CASIPTYSTGYTF
TRBJ2-7 TRBV6-5 CASSITGEEYF
TRBJ1-2 TRBV6-5 CASSFTGSNYGYTF
TRBJ1-2 TRBV19 CASSIQEHYGYTF
TRBJ2-1 TRBV5-1 CASSPGTRENEQFF
TRBJ2-7 TRBV12-5 CASGLNNQGDPYEQYF
TRBJ1-2 TRBV12-3/TRBV12-4 CASSFGGSGYTF
TRBJ2-7 TRBV7-2 CASSPGTSGGFEQYF
TRBJ2-3 TRBV6-5 CASRPGSGDTQYF
TRBJ1-6 TRBV4-3 CASSQDRTVYNSPLHF
TRBJ1-1 TRBV2 CASSWAGGRMNTEAFF
TRBJ2-5 TRBV6-6 CASSYSKGAGETQYF
TRBJ1-5 TRBV6-5 CASTKVGSRPQHF
TRBJ2-5 TRBV5-4 CASSLTGRNQETQYF
TRBJ1-5 TRBV30 CAWSTGTGGLNQPQHF
TRBJ2-1 TRBV5-4 CASRPGYLAYNEQFF
TRBJ1-4 TRBV5-1 CASSTSGRANEKLFF
TRBJ1-1 TRBV5-6 CASSYTANTEAFF
TRBJ1-1 TRBV2 CASRRSPGRNTEAFF
TRBJ2-5 TRBV5-1 CASSLGGQGQETQYF
TRBJ2-3 TRBV30 CAWSPGLAASDTQYF
TRBJ2-1 TRBV24-1 CATSDPGQNNEQFF
TRBJ1-6 TRBV30 CAWSLALGRSYNSPLHF
TRBJ2-7 TRBV5-1 CASSLEGTLGEQYF
TRBJ2-1 TRBV4-3 CASSQGRGGGPKYNEQFF
TRBJ2-1 TRBV6-5 CASTRDGGYNEQFF
TRBJ2-5 TRBV28 CASMGETQYF
TRBJ2-7 TRBV7-9 CASSLRGYPYEQYF
TRBJ2-7 TRBV18 CASSQQRDEQYF
TRBJ2-7 TRBV6-2/TRBV6-3 CASSWAGGYEQYF
TRBJ2-7 TRBV6-2/TRBV6-3 CASSPPGLASRQYF
TRBJ1-1 TRBV5-4 CASSLPGNTEAFF
TRBJ1-3 TRBV7-2 CASSWDRSSGNTIYF
TRBJ2-7 TRBV4-3 CASSLDRDRVVEQYF
TRBJ1-5 TRBV19 CASSIRARGDNQPQHF
TRBJ2-2 TRBV12-3/TRBV12-4 CASSFIGTGELFF
TRBJ2-2 TRBV11-3 CASSSYTGELFF
TRBJ1-5 TRBV7-9 CASSLGLHRGEGQPQHF
TRBJ1-2 TRBV20-1 CSADSYGYTF
TRBJ1-2 TRBV3-1/TRBV3-2 CASSQGTGGYGYTF
TRBJ1-2 TRBV5-6 CASSLNPRAPNGYTF
TRBJ2-3 TRBV10-3 CAIRQASGVTDTQYF